The TCR beta chain described here comes from a study of blood T cell repertoires in COVID-19. Assay used: immunoSEQ multiplex PCR; TCRdb lists only in-frame clones, some missing. The top ten hold approximately 3.2% of the sample, which has a few hundred thousand clones, roughly 80% seen once. The V gene lost 2 bases and the J gene lost 6 bases, with 13 bases spanning the gap. Germline assignment: CDR1 GTSNPN and CDR2 SVGIG (reference sequence). The CDR3 extends over 14 amino acids. Specimen: peripheral blood. The V and J genes are TRBV30 and TRBJ1-4; D gene ambiguous. The receptor comes from a young woman with acute or convalescent COVID-19. This CDR3 reads CAWSYAERYEKLFF. CDR3 DNA sequence: TGTGCCTGGAGTTATGCGGAAAGATATGAAAAACTGTTTTTT.